The 13 T cell receptor beta chains given below trace back to one sample, sequenced in a study of cytomegalovirus exposure and HLA in healthy donors. Primers: 60 Vbeta forward and 13 Jbeta reverse. Only in-frame clones appear in the TCRdb table, and some are missing; sequencing was by immunoSEQ multiplex PCR. This sample yields about 160,000 clones, of which roughly 79% are seen a single time; roughly an eighth belongs to the top ten. Sequenced sample: PBMCs. The receptors shown here come from a woman aged 50 to 60 in good health and CMV-seronegative.

This clone was counted a few times. For the CDR3, the DNA is TGTGCCAGCAGTTTATCAGGGACAGGGAGGGCCAACGTCCTGACTTTC. Its translation: CASSLSGTGRANVLTF. The rearrangement links TRBV27 to TRBJ2-6, with 9 positions matching TRBD1. The CDR3 sequence is 16 residues long. The J segment lost 5 bases and the V segment lost 0 bases, leaving 2 bases of the junction unmatched. CDR1 is MNHEY, CDR2 SMNVEV, per germline (reference sequence).

The chain joins TRBV7-8 to TRBJ2-3, with TRBD1 matching 8 bases. This CDR3 region has 13 residues. With 4 bases clipped from V and 4 bases from J, the junction kept 1 base outside the gene matches. Germline V gives CDR1 SGHVS, CDR2 FQNEAQ. CDR3 nucleotides: TGTGCCAGCAGCTGGACAGGGCCAGATACGCAGTATTTT. It is translated as CASSWTGPDTQYF.

The rearrangement joins TRBV6-1 to TRBJ1-5; D unresolved. The CDR3 runs 15 residues. Trimming took off 2 bases at V and 6 bases at J, with 14 bases between the two ends. Per germline, CDR1 MNHNS and CDR2 SASEGT. In DNA, the CDR3 is TGTGCCAGCAGTGAAAGAGGAGGCGCGGTTCAGCCCCAGCATTTT. The encoded protein is CASSERGGAVQPQHF.

J is TRBJ2-3 and V is TRBV5-1; 10 bases map to TRBD2. Germline trimming cut 0 bases from V and 0 bases from J; bases unmatched to any gene: 1. Per the germline V gene, CDR1 is SGHRS and CDR2 is YFSETQ. The CDR3 contains 16 residues. CDR3 coding DNA: TGCGCCAGCAGCTTGGGGACTAGCGGTAGCACAGATACGCAGTATTTT. Its protein is CASSLGTSGSTDTQYF. The full variable domain, with the rest looked up from reference TRBV5-1 and TRBJ2-3, is KAGVTQTPRYLIKTRGQQVTLSCSPISGHRSVSWYQQTPGQGLQFLFEYFSETQRNKGNFPGRFSGRQFSNSRSEMNVSTLELGDSALYLCASSLGTSGSTDTQYFGPGTRLTVL.

The V and J genes are TRBV9 and TRBJ1-3; D call uncertain. The CDR3 totals 13 residues. V dropped 4 bases and J dropped 0 bases, with 5 bases sitting between them. The germline CDR1 and CDR2 sequences are SGDLS and YYNGEE. The CDR3 coding sequence is TGTGCCAGCAGCCCTATCTCTGGAAACACCATATATTTT. Translating it yields CASSPISGNTIYF.

For this clone: At one of its ends the junction is not consistent with the germline gene, which may arise from a read error. This sample also contains other DNA sequences that code for the same CDR3. This chain joins TRBV11-2 and TRBJ2-7; 12 bases match TRBD2. There are 15 residues in the CDR3. CDR1 is SGHAT and CDR2 is FQNNGV in the germline V gene. The CDR3 spells CASSLGTSGVYEQYF. The CDR3 coding sequence is TGTGCCAGCAGCTTAGGGACTAGCGGGGTCTACGAGCAGTATTTC.

This chain joins TRBV30 and TRBJ1-1; weak D call: TRBD1 (5 bases). V dropped 6 bases and J dropped 4 bases, with 9 bases sitting between them. The V gene's germline CDR1 is GTSNPN and CDR2 SVGIG (reference sequence). The CDR3 spans 11 residues. In DNA, the CDR3 is TGTGCCTGTAACGGGGGCACTGAAGCTTTCTTT. As protein: CACNGGTEAFF. The full variable domain, its missing parts supplied by reference TRBV30 and TRBJ1-1, is SQTIHQWPATLVQPVGSPLSLECTVEGTSNPNLYWYRQAAGRGLQLLFYSVGIGQISSEVPQNLSASRPQDRQFILSSKKLLLSDSGFYLCACNGGTEAFFGQGTRLTVV.

The chain has TRBV2 and TRBJ1-4; TRBD1 aligns across 7 bases. V lost 8 bases, J lost 4 bases, and 7 bases stayed unmatched. The germline V gene has CDR1 SNHLY and CDR2 FYNNEI. The CDR3 extends over 14 amino acids. CDR3 in amino acids: CASQNRGVNEKLFF. Here the CDR3 DNA reads TGTGCCAGCCAAAACAGGGGAGTTAATGAAAAACTGTTTTTT.

The CDR3 spells CASSPVPSRGGYEQYF. In DNA, the CDR3 is TGTGCCAGCAGCCCCGTTCCCAGCAGGGGTGGGTACGAGCAGTACTTC. This chain joins TRBV5-5 and TRBJ2-7, with D possibly matching TRBD1 (6 bases). Germline-derived CDR1 and CDR2 are SGHKS and YYEKEE (reference sequence). The V and J ends lost 4 bases and 4 bases respectively, with 21 bases between them. The CDR3 loop spans 16 amino acids.

As to this clone: The same CDR3 arises from other DNA sequences in this sample as well. The rearrangement joins TRBV29-1 to TRBJ2-1; D is unclear. Germline V gives CDR1 SQVTM, CDR2 ANQGSEA. V lost 1 base, J lost 4 bases, and 5 bases lay in between. CDR3 size: 12 residues. Here the CDR3 DNA reads TGCAGCGTTGAAGGCAGGTACAATGAGCAGTTCTTC. Translation: CSVEGRYNEQFF.

The chain is built from TRBV7-2 and TRBJ2-2; 10 nucleotides agree with TRBD2. Unmatched junction bases numbered 11, after V lost 0 bases and J lost 7 bases. Germline V lookup: CDR1 SGHTA, CDR2 FQGNSA. This CDR3 spans 18 amino acids. The CDR3 coding sequence is TGTGCCAGCAGCTTAGCGCGGAGGAGCGGGGGGGCGTTCGGGGAGCTGTTTTTT. It specifies CASSLARRSGGAFGELFF. The full variable domain, completed using reference TRBV7-2 and TRBJ2-2, is GAGVSQSPSNKVTEKGKDVELRCDPISGHTALYWYRQSLGQGLEFLIYFQGNSAPDKSGLPSDRFSAERTGGSVSTLTIQRTQQEDSAVYLCASSLARRSGGAFGELFFGEGSRLTVL.

The rearrangement links TRBV5-1 to TRBJ1-1; weak D call: TRBD1 (5 bases). Germline CDR1 and CDR2: SGHRS and YFSETQ. The CDR3 contains 12 residues. V shed 4 bases and J shed 2 bases, with 6 bases lying between them. This CDR3 reads CASSRGNTEAFF. Here the CDR3 DNA reads TGCGCCAGCAGCAGGGGCAACACTGAAGCTTTCTTT. The whole variable domain, filled in from reference TRBV5-1 and TRBJ1-1, reads KAGVTQTPRYLIKTRGQQVTLSCSPISGHRSVSWYQQTPGQGLQFLFEYFSETQRNKGNFPGRFSGRQFSNSRSEMNVSTLELGDSALYLCASSRGNTEAFFGQGTRLTVV.

CDR3 region: CASSLVTGGVAFF. The CDR3 DNA reads as TGTGCCAGCAGCTTAGTGACTGGGGGCGTTGCTTTCTTT. The chain carries TRBV7-7 and TRBJ1-1; a possible D gene is TRBD1 (6 bases). Trimming removed 1 base from V and 11 bases from J, with 14 bases in between. The germline CDR1 and CDR2 sequences are SSHAT and FNYEAQ (reference sequence). This CDR3 region has 13 residues.